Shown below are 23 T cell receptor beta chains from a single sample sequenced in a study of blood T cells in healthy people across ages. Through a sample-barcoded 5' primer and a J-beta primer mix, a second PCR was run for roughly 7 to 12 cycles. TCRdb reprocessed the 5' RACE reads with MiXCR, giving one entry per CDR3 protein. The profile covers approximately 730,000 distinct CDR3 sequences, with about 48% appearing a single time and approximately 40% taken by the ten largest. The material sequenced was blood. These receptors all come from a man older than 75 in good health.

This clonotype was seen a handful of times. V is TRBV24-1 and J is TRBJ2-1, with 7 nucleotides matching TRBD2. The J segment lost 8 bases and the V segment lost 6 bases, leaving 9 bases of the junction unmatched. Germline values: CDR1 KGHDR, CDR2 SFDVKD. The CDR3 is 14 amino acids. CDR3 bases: TGTGCCACCAGTAGAGCGGGACCTTGGGATGAGCAGTTCTTC. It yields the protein CATSRAGPWDEQFF.

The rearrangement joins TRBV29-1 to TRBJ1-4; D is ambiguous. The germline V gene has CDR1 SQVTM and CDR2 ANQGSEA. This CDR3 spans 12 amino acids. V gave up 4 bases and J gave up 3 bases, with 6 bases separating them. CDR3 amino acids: CSVARPNEKLFF. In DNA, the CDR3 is TGCAGCGTTGCTCGTCCTAATGAAAAACTGTTTTTT.

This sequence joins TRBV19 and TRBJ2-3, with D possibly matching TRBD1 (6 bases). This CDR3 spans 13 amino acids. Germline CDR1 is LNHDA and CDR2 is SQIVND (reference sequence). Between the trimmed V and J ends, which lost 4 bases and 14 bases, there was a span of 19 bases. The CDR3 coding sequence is TGTGCCAGTAGTAGAGACATGGACAGATACGCGTATTTT. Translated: CASSRDMDRYAYF.

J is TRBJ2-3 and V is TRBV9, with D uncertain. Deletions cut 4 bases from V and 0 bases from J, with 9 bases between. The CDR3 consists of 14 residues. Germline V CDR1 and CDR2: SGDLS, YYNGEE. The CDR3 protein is CASSIEASTDTQYF. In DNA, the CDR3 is TGTGCCAGCAGCATCGAAGCGAGCACAGATACGCAGTATTTT.

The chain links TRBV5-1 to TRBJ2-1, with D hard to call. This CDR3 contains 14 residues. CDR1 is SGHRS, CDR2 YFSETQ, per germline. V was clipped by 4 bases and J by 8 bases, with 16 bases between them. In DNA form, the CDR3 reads TGCGCCAGCAGCCCGCGTCGAGTCCACGATGAGCAGTTCTTC. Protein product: CASSPRRVHDEQFF.

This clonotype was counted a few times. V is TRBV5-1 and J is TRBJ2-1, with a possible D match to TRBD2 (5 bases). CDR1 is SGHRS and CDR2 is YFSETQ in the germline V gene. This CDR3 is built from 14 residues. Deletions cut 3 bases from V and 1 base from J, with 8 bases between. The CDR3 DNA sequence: TGCGCCAGCAGCTGGGAGAAGTCCTACAATGAGCAGTTCTTC. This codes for CASSWEKSYNEQFF.

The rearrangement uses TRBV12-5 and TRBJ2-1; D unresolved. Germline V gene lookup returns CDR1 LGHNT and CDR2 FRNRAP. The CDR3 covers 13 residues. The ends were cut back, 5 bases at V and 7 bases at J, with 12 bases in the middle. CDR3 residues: CASGLFRFNEQFF. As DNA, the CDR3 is TGTGCTAGTGGTCTCTTCCGCTTTAATGAGCAGTTCTTC. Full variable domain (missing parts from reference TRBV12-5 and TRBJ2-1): DARVTQTPRHKVTEMGQEVTMRCQPILGHNTVFWYRQTMMQGLELLAYFRNRAPLDDSGMPKDRFSAEMPDATLATLKIQPSEPRDSAVYFCASGLFRFNEQFFGPGTRLTVL.

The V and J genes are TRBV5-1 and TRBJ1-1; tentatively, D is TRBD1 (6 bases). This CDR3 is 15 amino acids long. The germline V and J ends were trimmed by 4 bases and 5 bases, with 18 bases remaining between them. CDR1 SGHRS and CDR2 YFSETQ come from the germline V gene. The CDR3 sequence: CASSTNTGTRTEAFF. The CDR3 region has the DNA TGCGCCAGCAGCACCAATACCGGGACAAGGACTGAAGCTTTCTTT.

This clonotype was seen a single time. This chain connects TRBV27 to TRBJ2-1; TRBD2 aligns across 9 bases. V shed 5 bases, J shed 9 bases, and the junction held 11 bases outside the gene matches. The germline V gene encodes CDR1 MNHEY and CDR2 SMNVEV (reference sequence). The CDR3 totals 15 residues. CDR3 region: CASSVLAGASGEQFF. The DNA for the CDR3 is TGTGCCAGCAGTGTACTAGCGGGCGCGTCTGGTGAGCAGTTCTTC.

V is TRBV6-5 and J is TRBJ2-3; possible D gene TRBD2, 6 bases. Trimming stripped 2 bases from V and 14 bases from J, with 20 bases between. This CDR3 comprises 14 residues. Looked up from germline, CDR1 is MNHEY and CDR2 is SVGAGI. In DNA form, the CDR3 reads TGTGCCAGCAGTTACAGTGGGGGGAAGGGATACGCGTATTTT. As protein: CASSYSGGKGYAYF.

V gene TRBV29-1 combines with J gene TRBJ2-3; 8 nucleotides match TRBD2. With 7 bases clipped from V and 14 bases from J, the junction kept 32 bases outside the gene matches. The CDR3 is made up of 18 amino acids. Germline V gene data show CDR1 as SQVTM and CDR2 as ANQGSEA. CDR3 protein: CSEGVGSPGRAYHRYAYF. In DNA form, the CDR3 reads TGCAGCGAGGGGGTGGGGTCCCCCGGGAGGGCATATCACAGATACGCGTATTTT.

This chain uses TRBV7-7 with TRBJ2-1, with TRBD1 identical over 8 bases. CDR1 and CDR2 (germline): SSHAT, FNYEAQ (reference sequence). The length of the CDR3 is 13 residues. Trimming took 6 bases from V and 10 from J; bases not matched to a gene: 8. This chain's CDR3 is CASSPLTGGEQFF. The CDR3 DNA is TGTGCCAGCAGTCCTCTCACAGGGGGAGAGCAGTTCTTC.

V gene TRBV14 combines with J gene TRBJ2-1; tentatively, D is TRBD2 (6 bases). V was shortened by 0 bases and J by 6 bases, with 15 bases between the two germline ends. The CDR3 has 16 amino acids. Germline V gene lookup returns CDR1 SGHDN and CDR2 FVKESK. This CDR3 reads CASSQDTGSIVNEQFF. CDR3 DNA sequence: TGTGCCAGCAGCCAAGATACCGGGAGTATCGTCAATGAGCAGTTCTTC.

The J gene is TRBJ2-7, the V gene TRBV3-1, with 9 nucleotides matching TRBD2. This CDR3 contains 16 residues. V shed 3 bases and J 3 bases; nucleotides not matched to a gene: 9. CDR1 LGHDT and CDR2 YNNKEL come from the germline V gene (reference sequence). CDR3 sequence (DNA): TGTGCCAGCAGCCAGGGACTAGCCCCGGAGGGCTACGAGCAGTACTTC. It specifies CASSQGLAPEGYEQYF.

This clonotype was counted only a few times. The chain's CDR3 is CSAMVPQRVGNEQFF. In DNA, the CDR3 is TGCAGTGCTATGGTTCCTCAGCGGGTGGGTAATGAGCAGTTCTTC. This rearrangement joins TRBV20-1 to TRBJ2-1; D perhaps matches TRBD2 (6 bases). Germline V gene lookup returns CDR1 DFQATT and CDR2 SNEGSKA (reference sequence). V lost 4 bases to trimming and J lost 7 bases, with 20 bases between them. This CDR3 has 15 amino acids.

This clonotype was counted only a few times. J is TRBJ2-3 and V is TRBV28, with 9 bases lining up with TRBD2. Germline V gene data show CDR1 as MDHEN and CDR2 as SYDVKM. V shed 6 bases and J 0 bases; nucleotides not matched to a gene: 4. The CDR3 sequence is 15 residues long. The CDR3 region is CASSRTSASTDTQYF. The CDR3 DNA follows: TGTGCCAGCAGCCGGACTAGCGCAAGCACAGATACGCAGTATTTT. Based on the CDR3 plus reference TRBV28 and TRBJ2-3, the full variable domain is DVKVTQSSRYLVKRTGEKVFLECVQDMDHENMFWYRQDPGLGLRLIYFSYDVKMKEKGDIPEGYSVSREKKERFSLILESASTNQTSMYLCASSRTSASTDTQYFGPGTRLTVL.

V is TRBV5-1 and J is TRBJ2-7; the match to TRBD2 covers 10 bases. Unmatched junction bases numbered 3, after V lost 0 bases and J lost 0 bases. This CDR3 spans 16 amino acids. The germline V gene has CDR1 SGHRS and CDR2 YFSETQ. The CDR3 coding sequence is TGCGCCAGCAGCTTGGTTAGCGGGAGGACCTCCTACGAGCAGTACTTC. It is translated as CASSLVSGRTSYEQYF.

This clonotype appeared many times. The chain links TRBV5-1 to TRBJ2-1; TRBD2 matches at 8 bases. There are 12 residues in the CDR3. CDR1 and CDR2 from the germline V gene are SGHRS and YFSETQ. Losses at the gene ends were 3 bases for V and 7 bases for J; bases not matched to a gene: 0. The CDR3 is CASSSGGNEQFF. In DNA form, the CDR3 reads TGCGCCAGCAGCTCGGGGGGGAATGAGCAGTTCTTC.

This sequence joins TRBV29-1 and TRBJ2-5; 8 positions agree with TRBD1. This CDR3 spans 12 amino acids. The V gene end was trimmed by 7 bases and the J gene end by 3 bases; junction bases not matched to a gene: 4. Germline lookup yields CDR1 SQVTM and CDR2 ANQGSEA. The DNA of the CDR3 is TGCAGCGCCCACAGGGGGGAAGAGACCCAGTACTTC. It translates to CSAHRGEETQYF.

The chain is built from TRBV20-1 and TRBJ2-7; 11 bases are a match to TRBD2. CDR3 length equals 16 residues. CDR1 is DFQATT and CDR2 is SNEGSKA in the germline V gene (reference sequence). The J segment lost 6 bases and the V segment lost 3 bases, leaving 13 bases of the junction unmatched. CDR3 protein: CSASMGLAGGASEQYF. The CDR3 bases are TGCAGTGCTAGTATGGGCCTAGCGGGAGGAGCAAGCGAGCAGTACTTC.

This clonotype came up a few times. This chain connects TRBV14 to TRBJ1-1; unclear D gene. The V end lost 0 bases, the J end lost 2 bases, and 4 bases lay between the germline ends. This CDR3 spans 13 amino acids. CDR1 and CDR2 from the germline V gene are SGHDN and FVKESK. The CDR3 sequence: CASSQEPNTEAFF. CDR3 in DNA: TGTGCCAGCAGCCAAGAACCAAACACTGAAGCTTTCTTT.

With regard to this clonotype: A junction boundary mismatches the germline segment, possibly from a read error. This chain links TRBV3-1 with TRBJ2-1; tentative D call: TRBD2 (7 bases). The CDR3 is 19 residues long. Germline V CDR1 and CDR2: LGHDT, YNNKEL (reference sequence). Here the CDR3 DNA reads TGTGCCAGTAGCCAAGAGGGAGGGGGGATGGCTCCCTCCTACAATGAGCAGTTCTTC. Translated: CASSQEGGGMAPSYNEQFF.

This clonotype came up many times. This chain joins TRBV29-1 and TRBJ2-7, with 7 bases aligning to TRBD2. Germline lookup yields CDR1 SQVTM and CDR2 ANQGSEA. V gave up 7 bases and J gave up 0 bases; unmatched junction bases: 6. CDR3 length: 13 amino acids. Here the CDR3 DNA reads TGCAGCGCTTTAGCGGGTTACTCCTACGAGCAGTACTTC. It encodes CSALAGYSYEQYF.